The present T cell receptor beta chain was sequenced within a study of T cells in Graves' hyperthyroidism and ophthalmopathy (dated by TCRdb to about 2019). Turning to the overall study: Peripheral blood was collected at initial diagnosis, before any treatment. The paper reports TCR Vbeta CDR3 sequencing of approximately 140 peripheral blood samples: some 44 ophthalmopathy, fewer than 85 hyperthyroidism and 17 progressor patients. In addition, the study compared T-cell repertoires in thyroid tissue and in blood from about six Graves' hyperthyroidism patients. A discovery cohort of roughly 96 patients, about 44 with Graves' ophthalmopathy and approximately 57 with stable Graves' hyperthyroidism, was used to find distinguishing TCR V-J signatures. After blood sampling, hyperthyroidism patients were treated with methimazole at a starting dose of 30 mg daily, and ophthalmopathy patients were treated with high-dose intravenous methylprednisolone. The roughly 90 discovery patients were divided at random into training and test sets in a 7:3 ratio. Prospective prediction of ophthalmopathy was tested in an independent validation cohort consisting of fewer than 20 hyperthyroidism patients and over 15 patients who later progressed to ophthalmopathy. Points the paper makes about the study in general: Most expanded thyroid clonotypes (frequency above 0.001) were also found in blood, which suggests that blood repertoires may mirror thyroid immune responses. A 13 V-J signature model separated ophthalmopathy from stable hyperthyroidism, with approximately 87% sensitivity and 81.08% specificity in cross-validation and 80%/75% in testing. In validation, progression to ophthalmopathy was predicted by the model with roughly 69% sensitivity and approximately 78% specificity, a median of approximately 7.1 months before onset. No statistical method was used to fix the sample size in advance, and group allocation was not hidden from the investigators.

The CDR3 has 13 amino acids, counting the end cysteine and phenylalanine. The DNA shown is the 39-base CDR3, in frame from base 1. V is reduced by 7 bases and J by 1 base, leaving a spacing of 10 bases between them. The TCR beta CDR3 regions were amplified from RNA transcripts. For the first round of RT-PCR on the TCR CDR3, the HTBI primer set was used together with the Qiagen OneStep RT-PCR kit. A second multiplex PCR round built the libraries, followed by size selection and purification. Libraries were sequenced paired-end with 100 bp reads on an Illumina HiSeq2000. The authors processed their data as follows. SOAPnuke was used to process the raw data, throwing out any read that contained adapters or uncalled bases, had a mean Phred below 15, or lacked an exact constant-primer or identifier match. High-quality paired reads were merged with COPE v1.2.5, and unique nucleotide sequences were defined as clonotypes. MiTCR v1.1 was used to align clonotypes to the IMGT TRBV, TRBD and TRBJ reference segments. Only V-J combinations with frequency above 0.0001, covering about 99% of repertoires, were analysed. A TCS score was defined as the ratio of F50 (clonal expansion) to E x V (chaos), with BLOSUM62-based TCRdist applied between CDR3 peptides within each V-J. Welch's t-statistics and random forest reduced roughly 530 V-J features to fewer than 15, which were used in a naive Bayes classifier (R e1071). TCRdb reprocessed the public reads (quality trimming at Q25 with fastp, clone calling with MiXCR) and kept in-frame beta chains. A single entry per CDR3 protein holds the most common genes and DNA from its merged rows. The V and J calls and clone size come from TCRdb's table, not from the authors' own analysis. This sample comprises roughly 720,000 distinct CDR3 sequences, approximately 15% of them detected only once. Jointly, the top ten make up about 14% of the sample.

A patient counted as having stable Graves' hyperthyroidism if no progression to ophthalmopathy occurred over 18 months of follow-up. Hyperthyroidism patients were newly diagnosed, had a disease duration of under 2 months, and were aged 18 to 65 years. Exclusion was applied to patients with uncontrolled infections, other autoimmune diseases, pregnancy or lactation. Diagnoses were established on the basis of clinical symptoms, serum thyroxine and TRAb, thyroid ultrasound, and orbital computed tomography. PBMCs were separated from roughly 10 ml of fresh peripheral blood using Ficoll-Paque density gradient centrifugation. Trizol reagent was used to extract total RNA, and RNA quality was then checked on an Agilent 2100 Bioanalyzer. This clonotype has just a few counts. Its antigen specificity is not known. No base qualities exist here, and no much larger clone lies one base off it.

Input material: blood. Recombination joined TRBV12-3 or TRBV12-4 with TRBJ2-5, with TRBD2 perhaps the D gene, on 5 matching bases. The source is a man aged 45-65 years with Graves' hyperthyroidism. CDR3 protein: CASTLSGQETQYF. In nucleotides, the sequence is TGTGCCAGCACCCTAAGCGGCCAAGAGACCCAGTACTTC.